These 20 T cell receptor beta chains came from one sample sequenced in a study of T cell repertoires in cytomegalovirus infection. TCRdb reprocessed the reads with MiXCR, giving one entry per CDR3 protein. The sample includes some 400,000 distinct CDR3 sequences, roughly 30% of them seen just once. The sequenced sample consisted of PBMCs. These TCRs come from a human donor in good health (CMV status not recorded). Some clones in this sample may be carry-over from other donors' samples.

Comments on this clonotype: The CDR3 does not end in the conserved phenylalanine or tryptophan, so this is likely a read error. V and J are TRBV6-5 and TRBJ1-1; TRBD1 might be the D (5 bases). Germline loops: CDR1 MNHEY, CDR2 SVGAGI. The CDR3 is 15 residues long. V dropped 4 bases and J dropped 3 bases, with 15 bases sitting between them. CDR3 nucleotides: TGTGCCAGCAGTTCCCCAGGGCGAGGACACACTGAAGCTTTCTTA. Amino acids: CASSSPGRGHTEAFL.

This clonotype turned up a few times. V usage is TRBV5-6 and J usage is TRBJ2-7; possibly TRBD2 for D (6 bases). CDR3 length equals 14 residues. Germline CDR1 is SGHDT and CDR2 is YYEEEE. V lost 4 bases to trimming and J lost 2 bases, with 13 bases between them. CDR3 sequence reads: CASSPGLTAYEQYF. The DNA for the CDR3 is TGTGCCAGCAGCCCGGGACTGACAGCCTACGAGCAGTACTTC.

Points on this clonotype: Because the CDR3's place on the DNA is in doubt, the DNA is left out and the CDR3 is given as listed by TCRdb. This chain links TRBV7-8 with TRBJ1-1. A total of 13 residues make up the CDR3, ends included. Germline-derived CDR1 and CDR2 are SGHVS and FQNEAQ. CDR3 protein: CASSFGGGTEDFF.

The chain links TRBV18 to TRBJ1-1; tentative D call: TRBD1 (6 bases). The CDR3 totals 13 residues. CDR1 and CDR2 (germline): KGHSH, LQKENI. The V end lost 3 bases, the J end lost 7 bases, and 12 bases lay between the germline ends. The CDR3 sequence: CASSPERDNEAFF. The CDR3 DNA is TGTGCCAGCTCACCGGAACGGGACAATGAAGCTTTCTTT.

The chain combines TRBV28 with TRBJ1-4; D is undetermined. CDR1 is MDHEN, CDR2 SYDVKM, per germline. The CDR3 length is 13 residues. V gave up 6 bases and J gave up 7 bases, with 12 bases separating them. The CDR3 nucleotides are TGTGCCAGCAGCCTGACGGGAACTGAAAAACTGTTTTTT. Protein product: CASSLTGTEKLFF.

This clonotype appeared once. This rearrangement joins TRBV24-1 to TRBJ1-2; weak D call: TRBD1 (5 bases). The germline CDR1 and CDR2 sequences are KGHDR and SFDVKD. The germline V and J ends were trimmed by 6 bases and 4 bases, with 17 bases remaining between them. The CDR3 length is 15 residues. The CDR3 DNA is TGTGCCACCAGTTACCCTGTGGGGGGTCCCTATGGCTACACCTTC. Protein: CATSYPVGGPYGYTF.

This rearrangement joins TRBV6-2 or TRBV6-3 to TRBJ1-1, with TRBD1 matching 10 bases. V dropped 11 bases and J dropped 0; count of bases not matched to a gene: 6. The CDR3 consists of 14 residues. Germline V gives CDR1 MNHEY, CDR2 SVGEGT. The CDR3 spells CAVQGQGMNTEAFF. The DNA of the CDR3 is TGTGCCGTCCAGGGACAGGGGATGAACACTGAAGCTTTCTTT.

The V and J genes are TRBV27 and TRBJ2-1, with 10 bases fitting TRBD2. Trimming cost V 0 bases and J 11 bases; bases outside gene matches: 4. Per the germline V gene, CDR1 is MNHEY and CDR2 is SMNVEV (reference sequence). This CDR3 spans 14 amino acids. The CDR3, as DNA: TGTGCCAGCAGTTTATCCACTAGCGGGGAACAGCAGTTCTTC. It encodes CASSLSTSGEQQFF.

CDR3 region: CASSGIGEQFF. The CDR3, as DNA: TGTGCCAGCAGTGGGATTGGAGAGCAGTTCTTC. V gene TRBV12-3 or TRBV12-4 combines with J gene TRBJ2-1, with D hard to call. With 5 bases removed from V and 10 bases from J, the gap between germline ends came to 9 bases. The CDR3 has 11 residues.

The table lists this clonotype with a few counts. V usage is TRBV5-5 and J usage is TRBJ2-7, with D perhaps TRBD1 or TRBD2 (5 bases each). Germline V CDR1 and CDR2: SGHKS, YYEKEE (reference sequence). The length of the CDR3 is 17 residues. Trimming stripped 0 bases from V and 4 bases from J, with 20 bases between. This CDR3 reads CASSLVGRSPGPYEQYF. The CDR3 DNA reads as TGTGCCAGCAGCTTGGTGGGGAGAAGCCCAGGGCCTTACGAGCAGTACTTC.

This clonotype came up a few times. The V and J genes are TRBV2 and TRBJ1-2; D not resolved. The CDR3 covers 12 residues. Trimming shortened V by 6 bases and J by 6 bases, and 11 bases separated the two germline ends. CDR1 is SNHLY, CDR2 FYNNEI, per germline. The CDR3: CASRAIKDGYTF. The CDR3, as DNA: TGTGCCAGCAGAGCCATCAAGGATGGCTACACCTTC.

V and J are TRBV19 and TRBJ2-1, with D unresolved. Trimming shortened V by 5 bases and J by 4 bases, and 18 bases separated the two germline ends. This CDR3 is 16 amino acids long. Germline V CDR1 and CDR2: LNHDA, SQIVND (reference sequence). CDR3 DNA sequence: TGTGCCAGTAGTCCGTTGATAGGACCCTCATACAATGAGCAGTTCTTC. This translates into CASSPLIGPSYNEQFF.

This clonotype was counted ten times or more. The chain joins TRBV11-3 to TRBJ1-3, with D tentatively TRBD1 (5 bases). In germline, CDR1 is SGHNT, CDR2 YENEEA. This CDR3 is 15 amino acids long. V was shortened by 0 bases and J by 2 bases, with 8 bases between the two germline ends. CDR3 in DNA: TGTGCCAGCAGCTTAGACAGGGCACCTGGAAACACCATATATTTT. Amino acids: CASSLDRAPGNTIYF.

The chain recombines TRBV7-9 with TRBJ2-3, with D unclear. There are 14 residues in the CDR3. Germline loops: CDR1 SEHNR, CDR2 FQNEAQ (reference sequence). V was shortened by 5 bases and J by 0 bases, with 9 bases between the two germline ends. The CDR3 sequence: CASSAQASTDTQYF. For the CDR3, the DNA is TGTGCCAGCAGCGCCCAGGCGAGCACAGATACGCAGTATTTT.

This clonotype has a count of ten or more. This chain uses TRBV7-2 with TRBJ1-5; 8 nucleotides match TRBD1. Germline V gene sequence: CDR1 SGHTA, CDR2 FQGNSA. The CDR3 is 13 amino acids. Germline trimming cut 8 bases from V and 7 bases from J; bases unmatched to any gene: 7. The CDR3 region has the DNA TGTGCCAGCTCTTCAACAGGGGGGCAGCCCCAGCATTTT. Its translation: CASSSTGGQPQHF.

This clonotype was observed a handful of times. The gene calls are TRBV11-1 and TRBJ1-2; TRBD1 is a possible D gene (6 bases). The V gene lost 1 base and the J gene lost 3 bases, with 21 bases spanning the gap. This CDR3 has 18 residues. Germline loops: CDR1 SGHAT, CDR2 FQDESV (reference sequence). The DNA for the CDR3 is TGTGCCAGCAGCTTAGACCCGGCCAGGGGCCTGGAGGACTATGGCTACACCTTC. This codes for CASSLDPARGLEDYGYTF.

V is TRBV13 and J is TRBJ2-5; D is unclear. This CDR3 region has 12 residues. Germline V lookup: CDR1 PRHDT, CDR2 FYEKMQ (reference sequence). The germline V and J ends were trimmed by 4 bases and 5 bases, with 8 bases remaining between them. The CDR3 DNA sequence: TGTGCCAGCAGCTCGCGATGGGAGACCCAGTACTTC. Translating it yields CASSSRWETQYF.

The chain is built from TRBV28 and TRBJ2-7, with D possibly TRBD2 on 6 matching bases. The V and J ends lost 8 bases and 2 bases respectively, with 19 bases between them. CDR1 is MDHEN, CDR2 SYDVKM, per germline. This CDR3 is 15 amino acids long. CDR3 in DNA: TGTGCCAGCCGGGAGTCGGGACTGATGACCTACGAGCAGTACTTC. This gives the protein CASRESGLMTYEQYF.

In its sample, this clonotype was seen a few times. CDR3 DNA: TGTGCCAGCAGTCGGGACTTTAGCACAGATACGCAGTATTTT. Protein product: CASSRDFSTDTQYF. V usage is TRBV6-5 and J usage is TRBJ2-3, with D possibly matching TRBD2 (6 bases). In germline, CDR1 is MNHEY, CDR2 SVGAGI. This CDR3 is built from 14 residues. V was clipped by 5 bases and J by 0 bases, with 9 bases between them.

This clonotype occurred many times. V and J are TRBV7-9 and TRBJ1-2; 7 bases agree with TRBD1. Germline V gene lookup returns CDR1 SEHNR and CDR2 FQNEAQ (reference sequence). Germline trimming cut 5 bases from V and 2 bases from J; bases unmatched to any gene: 8. The CDR3 runs to 15 residues. CDR3 loop: CASSRYRGPNYGYTF. DNA for the CDR3: TGTGCCAGCAGCCGCTACAGGGGCCCCAACTATGGCTACACCTTC.